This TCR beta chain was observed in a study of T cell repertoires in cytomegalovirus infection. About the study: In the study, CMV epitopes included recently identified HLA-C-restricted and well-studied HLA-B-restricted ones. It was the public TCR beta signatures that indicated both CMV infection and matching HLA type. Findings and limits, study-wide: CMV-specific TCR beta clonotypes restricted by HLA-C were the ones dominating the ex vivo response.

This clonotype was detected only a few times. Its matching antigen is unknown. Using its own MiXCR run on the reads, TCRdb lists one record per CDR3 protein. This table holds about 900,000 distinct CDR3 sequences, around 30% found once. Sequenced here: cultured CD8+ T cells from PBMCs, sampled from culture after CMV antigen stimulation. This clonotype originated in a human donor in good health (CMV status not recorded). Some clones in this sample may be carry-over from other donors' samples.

CDR3 sequence (DNA): TGCAGCTTGGGACAGGGGGATTACAATGAGCAGTTCTTC. Translating gives CSLGQGDYNEQFF. V usage is TRBV29-1 and J usage is TRBJ2-1, with TRBD1 matching over 11 bases. V trimming: 8 bases; J trimming: 4 bases; junction bases outside the gene matches: 4. This CDR3 region has 13 residues. CDR1 is SQVTM, CDR2 ANQGSEA, per germline.